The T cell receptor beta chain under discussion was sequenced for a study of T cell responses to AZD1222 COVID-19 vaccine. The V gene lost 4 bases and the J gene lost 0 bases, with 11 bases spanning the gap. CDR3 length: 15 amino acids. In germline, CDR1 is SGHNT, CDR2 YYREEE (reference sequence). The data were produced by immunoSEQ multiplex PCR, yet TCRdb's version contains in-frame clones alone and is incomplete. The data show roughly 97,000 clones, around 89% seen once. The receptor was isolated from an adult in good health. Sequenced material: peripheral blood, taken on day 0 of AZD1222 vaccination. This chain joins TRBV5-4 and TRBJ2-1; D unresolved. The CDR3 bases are TGTGCCAGCAGCCCTTCGACTGGCTCCTACAATGAGCAGTTCTTC. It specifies CASSPSTGSYNEQFF.